This T cell receptor beta chain was observed in a study of shared clonotypes between healthy human individuals. Study at large: The cohort comprised two women and a few men. Their ages spanned 18 to 49 years. Regarding the study as a whole: The study found lower generation probabilities in non-shared clonotypes than in those shared by all four donors.

Each subset's genomic DNA was split evenly across several immunoSEQ plates. Some clones are missing from TCRdb's copy, which holds only in-frame ones; the method was immunoSEQ multiplex PCR. Altogether some 2.4 million clones are present, 80% to 95% being singletons, with the ten largest covering 0.35% to 0.45%. CDR1 is LGHNT and CDR2 is FRNRAP in the germline V gene. The CDR3 contains 12 residues. V dropped 3 bases and J dropped 1 base, with 3 bases sitting between them. As to this clone: As yet, its antigen is unknown.

The gene calls are TRBV12-5 and TRBJ1-2; D remains unclear. The receptor was derived from a man aged 18-30 years in good health. Some clones in this sample may be carry-over from other donors' samples. Sequences were obtained from naive CD4+ T cells from PBMCs. Stated subset: CD45RA+ positively selected. The chain's CDR3 is CASGFGNYGYTF. The CDR3 DNA sequence: TGTGCTAGTGGTTTTGGTAACTATGGCTACACCTTC.